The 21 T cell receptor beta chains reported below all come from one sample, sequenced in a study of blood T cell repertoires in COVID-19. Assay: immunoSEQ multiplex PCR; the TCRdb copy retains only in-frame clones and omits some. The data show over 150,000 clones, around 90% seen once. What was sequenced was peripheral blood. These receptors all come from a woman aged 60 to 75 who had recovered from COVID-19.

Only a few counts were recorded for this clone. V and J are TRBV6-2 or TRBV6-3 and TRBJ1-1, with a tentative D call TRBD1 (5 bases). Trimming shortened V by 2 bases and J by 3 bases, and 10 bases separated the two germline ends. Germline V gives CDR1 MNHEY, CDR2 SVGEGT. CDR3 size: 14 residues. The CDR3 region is CASSYLGGDTEAFF. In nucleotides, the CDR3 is TGTGCCAGCAGTTACCTCGGGGGGGACACTGAAGCTTTCTTT.

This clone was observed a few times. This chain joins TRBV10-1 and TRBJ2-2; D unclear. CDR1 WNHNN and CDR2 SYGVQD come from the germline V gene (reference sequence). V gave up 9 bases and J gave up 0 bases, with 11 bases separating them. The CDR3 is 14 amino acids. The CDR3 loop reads CASRGDANTGELFF. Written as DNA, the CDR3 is TGCGCCAGTCGCGGCGACGCGAACACCGGGGAGCTGTTTTTT.

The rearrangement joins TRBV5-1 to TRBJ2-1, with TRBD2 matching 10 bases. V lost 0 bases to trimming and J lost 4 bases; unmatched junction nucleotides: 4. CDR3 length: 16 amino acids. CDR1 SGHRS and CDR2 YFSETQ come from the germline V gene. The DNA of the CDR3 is TGCGCCAGCAGCTTGGCTGGGACTAGCGTTTACAATGAGCAGTTCTTC. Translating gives CASSLAGTSVYNEQFF.

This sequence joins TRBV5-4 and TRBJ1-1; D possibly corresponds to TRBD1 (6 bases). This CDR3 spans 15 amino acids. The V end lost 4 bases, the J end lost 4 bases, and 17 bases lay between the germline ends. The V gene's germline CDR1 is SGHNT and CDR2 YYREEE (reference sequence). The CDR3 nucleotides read TGTGCCAGCAGCAACGTACAGGGTTCAGGCACTGAAGCTTTCTTT. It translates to CASSNVQGSGTEAFF.

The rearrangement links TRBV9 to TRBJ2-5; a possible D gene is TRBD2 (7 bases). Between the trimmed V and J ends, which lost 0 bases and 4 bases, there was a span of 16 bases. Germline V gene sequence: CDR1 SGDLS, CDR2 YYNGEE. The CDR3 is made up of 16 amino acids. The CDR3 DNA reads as TGTGCCAGCAGCGTAGAGGGCCGGGGGGCAGGAGAGACCCAGTACTTC. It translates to CASSVEGRGAGETQYF. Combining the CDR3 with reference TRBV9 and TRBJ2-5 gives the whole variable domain DSGVTQTPKHLITATGQRVTLRCSPRSGDLSVYWYQQSLDQGLQFLIQYYNGEERAKGNILERFSAQQFPDLHSELNLSSLELGDSALYFCASSVEGRGAGETQYFGPGTRLLVL.

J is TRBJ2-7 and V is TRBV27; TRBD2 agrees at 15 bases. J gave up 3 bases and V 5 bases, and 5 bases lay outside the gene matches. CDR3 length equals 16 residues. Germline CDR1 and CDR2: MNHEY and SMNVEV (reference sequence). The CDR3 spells CASSKGTSGGIYEQYF. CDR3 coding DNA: TGTGCCAGCAGTAAGGGGACTAGCGGGGGGATCTACGAGCAGTACTTC.

CDR3 sequence: CASSSGGDSTDTQYF. In nucleotides, the CDR3 is TGTGCCAGCAGCTCCGGGGGGGACAGCACAGATACGCAGTATTTT. The chain is built from TRBV7-9 and TRBJ2-3; 8 nucleotides match TRBD2. Germline V gene sequence: CDR1 SEHNR, CDR2 FQNEAQ (reference sequence). The V segment lost 4 bases and the J segment 0 bases; nucleotides outside the gene matches: 3. The CDR3 has 15 amino acids. Filled out from reference TRBV7-9 and TRBJ2-3, the complete variable domain reads DTGVSQNPRHKITKRGQNVTFRCDPISEHNRLYWYRQTLGQGPEFLTYFQNEAQLEKSRLLSDRFSAERPKGSFSTLEIQRTEQGDSAMYLCASSSGGDSTDTQYFGPGTRLTVL.

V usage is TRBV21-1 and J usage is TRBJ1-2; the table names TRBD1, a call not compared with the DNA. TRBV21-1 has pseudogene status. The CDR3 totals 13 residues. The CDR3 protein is CASRNRGNHGYTF. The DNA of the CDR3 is TGTGCCAGCAGAAACAGGGGGAACCATGGCTACACCTTC.

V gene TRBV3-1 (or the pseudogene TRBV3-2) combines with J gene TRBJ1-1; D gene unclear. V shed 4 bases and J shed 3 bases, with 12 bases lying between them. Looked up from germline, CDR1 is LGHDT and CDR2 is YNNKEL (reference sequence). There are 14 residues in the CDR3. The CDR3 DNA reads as TGTGCCAGCAGCCTGAACGACGGGTACACTGAAGCTTTCTTT. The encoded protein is CASSLNDGYTEAFF.

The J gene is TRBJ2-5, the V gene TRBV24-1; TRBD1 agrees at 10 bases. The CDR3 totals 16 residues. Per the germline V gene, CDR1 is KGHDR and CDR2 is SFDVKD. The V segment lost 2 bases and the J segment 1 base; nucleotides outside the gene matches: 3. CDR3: CATSDSDRGVQETQYF. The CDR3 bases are TGTGCCACCAGTGATTCGGACAGGGGGGTCCAAGAGACCCAGTACTTC.

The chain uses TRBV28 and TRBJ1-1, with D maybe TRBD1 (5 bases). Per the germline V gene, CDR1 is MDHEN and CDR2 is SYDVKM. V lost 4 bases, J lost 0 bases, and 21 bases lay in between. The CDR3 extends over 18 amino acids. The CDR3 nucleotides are TGTGCCAGCAGTTCACCGACCAGACGTAGGGGTATGAACACTGAAGCTTTCTTT. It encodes CASSSPTRRRGMNTEAFF.

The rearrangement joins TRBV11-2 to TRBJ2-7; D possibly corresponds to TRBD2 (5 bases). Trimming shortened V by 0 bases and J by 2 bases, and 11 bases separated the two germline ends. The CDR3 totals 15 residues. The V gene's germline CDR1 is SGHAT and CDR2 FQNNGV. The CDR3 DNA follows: TGTGCCAGCAGCTTAGAGACCGGGGTCACCTACGAGCAGTACTTC. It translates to CASSLETGVTYEQYF.

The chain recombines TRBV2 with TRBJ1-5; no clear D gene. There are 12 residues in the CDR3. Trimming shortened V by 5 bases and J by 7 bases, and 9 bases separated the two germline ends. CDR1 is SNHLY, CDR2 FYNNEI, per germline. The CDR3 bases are TGTGCCAGCAGTTATACAGACCAGCCCCAGCATTTT. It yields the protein CASSYTDQPQHF. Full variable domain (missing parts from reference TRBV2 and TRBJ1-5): EPEVTQTPSHQVTQMGQEVILRCVPISNHLYFYWYRQILGQKVEFLVSFYNNEISEKSEIFDDQFSVERPDGSNFTLKIRSTKLEDSAMYFCASSYTDQPQHFGDGTRLSIL.

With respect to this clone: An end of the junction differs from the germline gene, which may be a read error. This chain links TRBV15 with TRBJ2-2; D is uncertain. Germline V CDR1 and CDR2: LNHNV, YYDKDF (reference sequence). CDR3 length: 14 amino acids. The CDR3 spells CATSGDGYTGELFF. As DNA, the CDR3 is TGTGCCACCAGCGGAGACGGGTACACCGGGGAGCTGTTTTTT.

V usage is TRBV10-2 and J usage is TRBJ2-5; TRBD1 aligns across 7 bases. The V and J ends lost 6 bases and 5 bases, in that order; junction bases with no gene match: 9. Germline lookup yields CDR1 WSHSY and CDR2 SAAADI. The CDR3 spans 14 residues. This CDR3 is CASSRDSPRETQYF. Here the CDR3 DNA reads TGCGCCAGCAGCCGGGACAGCCCTCGGGAGACCCAGTACTTC.

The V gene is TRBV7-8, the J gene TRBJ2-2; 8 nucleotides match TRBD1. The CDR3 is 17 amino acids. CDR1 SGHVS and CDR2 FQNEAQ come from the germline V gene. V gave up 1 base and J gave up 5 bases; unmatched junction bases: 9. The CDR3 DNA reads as TGTGCCAGCAGCTTAGTTCTGGACAGGGTGAGGACCGGGGAGCTGTTTTTT. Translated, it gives CASSLVLDRVRTGELFF.

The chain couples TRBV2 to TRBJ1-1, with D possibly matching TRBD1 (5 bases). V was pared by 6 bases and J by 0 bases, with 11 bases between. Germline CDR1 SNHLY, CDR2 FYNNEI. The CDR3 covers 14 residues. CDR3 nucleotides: TGTGCCAGCAGAATGACAGCCGTGAACACTGAAGCTTTCTTT. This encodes CASRMTAVNTEAFF.

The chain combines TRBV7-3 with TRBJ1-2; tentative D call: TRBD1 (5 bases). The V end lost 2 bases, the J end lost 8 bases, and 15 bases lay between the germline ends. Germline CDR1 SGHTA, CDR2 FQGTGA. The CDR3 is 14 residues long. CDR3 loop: CASSLGGAVTGYTF. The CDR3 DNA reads TGTGCCAGCAGCTTAGGAGGGGCTGTTACCGGCTACACCTTC. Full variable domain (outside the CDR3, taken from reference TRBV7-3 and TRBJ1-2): GAGVSQTPSNKVTEKGKYVELRCDPISGHTALYWYRQSLGQGPEFLIYFQGTGAADDSGLPNDRFFAVRPEGSVSTLKIQRTERGDSAVYLCASSLGGAVTGYTFGSGTRLTVV.

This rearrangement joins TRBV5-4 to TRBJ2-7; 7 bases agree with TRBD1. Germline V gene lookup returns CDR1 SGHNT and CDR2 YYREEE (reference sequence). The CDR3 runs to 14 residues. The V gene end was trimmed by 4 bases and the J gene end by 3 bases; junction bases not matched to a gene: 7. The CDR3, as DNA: TGTGCCAGCAGCCCGACGACAGGGATCTACGAGCAGTACTTC. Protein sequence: CASSPTTGIYEQYF.

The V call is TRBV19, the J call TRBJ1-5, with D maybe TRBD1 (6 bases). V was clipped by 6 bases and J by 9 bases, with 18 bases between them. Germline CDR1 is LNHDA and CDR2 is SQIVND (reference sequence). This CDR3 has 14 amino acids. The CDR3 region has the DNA TGTGCCAGTAGCCAGGGACAAGGCGATTTGCCCCAGCATTTT. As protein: CASSQGQGDLPQHF.

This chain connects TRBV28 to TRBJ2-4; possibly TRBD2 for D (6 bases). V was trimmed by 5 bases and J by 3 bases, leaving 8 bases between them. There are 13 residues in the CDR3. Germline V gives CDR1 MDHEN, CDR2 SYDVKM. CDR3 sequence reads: CASSTGVKNIQYF. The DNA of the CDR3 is TGTGCCAGCAGTACGGGGGTCAAAAACATTCAGTACTTC.